This T cell receptor (beta chain) stems from a study of identifying expanded T cells in peripheral blood. Method: immunoSEQ multiplex PCR; TCRdb's copy keeps in-frame clones and lacks some. Of about 110,000 clones listed, about nine tenths were seen once; the top ten hold roughly 7.6%. This clone showed up just a few times. The CDR3 extends over 11 amino acids. Germline-derived CDR1 and CDR2 are SQVTM and ANQGSEA. The V end was cut by 7 bases, the J end by 5 bases, with 11 bases between. This chain joins TRBV29-1 and TRBJ2-5; D is uncertain. This TCR was recovered from a person aged 18 to 70 in good health. Material: blood. The CDR3 here is CSAEEGETQYF. The CDR3, as DNA: TGCAGCGCCGAAGAAGGGGAGACCCAGTACTTC.